Shown below are 4 T cell receptor beta chains from a single sample sequenced in a study of cytomegalovirus exposure and HLA in healthy donors (dated by TCRdb to 2017 to 2019). The protocol used for the library was the immunoSEQ multiplex PCR assay. For the multiplex PCR, a mixture combining 60 forward primers for TCR Vbeta segments and 13 reverse primers for TCR Jbeta segments was used. TCRdb provides this immuneACCESS table in a form limited to in-frame rearrangements. Some clones are lacking; in checked studies, under half of them reflect an unresolved V gene, and why the rest are absent is not known. The sample table records 90,000 to 130,000 clones. The ten largest clones represent around 3.4% of the sample. Sequenced: PBMCs. These TCRs come from a man aged 25 to 45 in good health and CMV-seronegative.

V is TRBV7-2 and J is TRBJ2-1; 12 nucleotides match TRBD2. CDR1 and CDR2 from the germline V gene are SGHTA and FQGNSA. The CDR3 runs 15 residues. V shed 2 bases and J 10 bases; nucleotides not matched to a gene: 6. CDR3 loop: CASSLTLAGGKEQFF. DNA of the CDR3: TGTGCCAGCAGCTTAACACTAGCGGGGGGCAAGGAGCAGTTCTTC.

The CDR3: CASSYPGLAGGETQYF. In DNA form, the CDR3 reads TGTGCCAGCAGTTACCCGGGACTAGCGGGGGGGGAGACCCAGTACTTC. The V gene is TRBV6-6, the J gene TRBJ2-5; 16 bases line up with TRBD2. CDR1 is MNHNY, CDR2 SVGAGI, per germline (reference sequence). The V and J ends lost 2 bases and 5 bases, in that order; junction bases with no gene match: 2. This CDR3 has 16 amino acids.

The V and J genes are TRBV7-2 and TRBJ1-1; 8 nucleotides match TRBD1. The germline gives CDR1 SGHTA, CDR2 FQGNSA. Trimming took 2 bases from V and 5 from J; bases not matched to a gene: 13. The CDR3 has 17 residues. In nucleotides, the CDR3 is TGTGCCAGCAGCTTAAGACAGGGGCTGACCTCGGGTACTGAAGCTTTCTTT. Amino acid sequence: CASSLRQGLTSGTEAFF. Variable domain in full (rest from reference TRBV7-2 and TRBJ1-1): GAGVSQSPSNKVTEKGKDVELRCDPISGHTALYWYRQSLGQGLEFLIYFQGNSAPDKSGLPSDRFSAERTGGSVSTLTIQRTQQEDSAVYLCASSLRQGLTSGTEAFFGQGTRLTVV.

The gene calls are TRBV6-1 and TRBJ1-5; D is unclear. V shed 8 bases and J shed 4 bases, with 12 bases lying between them. The germline V gene has CDR1 MNHNS and CDR2 SASEGT. The CDR3 sequence is 13 residues long. For the CDR3, the DNA is TGTGCCAGCGAATGGTCGGGGAATCAGCCCCAGCATTTT. Protein: CASEWSGNQPQHF.